The 11 T cell receptor beta chains reported below all come from one sample, sequenced in a study of cytomegalovirus exposure and HLA in healthy donors. 13 Jbeta primers and 60 Vbeta primers were used for the PCR. Sequencing was performed with immunoSEQ multiplex PCR; in TCRdb, only in-frame clones are kept and a portion is missing. The sample has 100,000 to 150,000 clones, about 78% seen once. What was sequenced was PBMCs. Receptors originate from a human donor in good health.

This clone was seen more than once but under ten times. For the CDR3, the DNA is TGTGCCAGCAGCCCCACGACGGCCTCAGGGGGGCGCAGCACCGGGGAGCTGTTTTTT. Translating gives CASSPTTASGGRSTGELFF. The V call is TRBV5-6, the J call TRBJ2-2, with a possible D match to TRBD1 (7 bases). The length of the CDR3 is 19 residues. Germline assignment: CDR1 SGHDT and CDR2 YYEEEE. V lost 4 bases and J lost 4, with 26 bases in between. Together with reference TRBV5-6 and TRBJ2-2, the CDR3 gives the full variable domain: DAGVTQSPTHLIKTRGQQVTLRCSPKSGHDTVSWYQQALGQGPQFIFQYYEEEERQRGNFPDRFSGHQFPNYSSELNVNALLLGDSALYLCASSPTTASGGRSTGELFFGEGSRLTVL.

This chain uses TRBV5-1 with TRBJ2-3, with 9 bases lining up with TRBD2. V dropped 2 bases and J dropped 0; count of bases not matched to a gene: 4. The CDR3 runs to 16 residues. Germline V gives CDR1 SGHRS, CDR2 YFSETQ. CDR3 protein: CASSFGRGGSTDTQYF. The CDR3 region has the DNA TGCGCCAGCAGCTTTGGGCGGGGGGGGAGCACAGATACGCAGTATTTT.

V gene TRBV9 combines with J gene TRBJ2-3, with D hard to call. CDR1 is SGDLS, CDR2 YYNGEE, per germline. The V end was cut by 3 bases, the J end by 0 bases, with 11 bases between. The CDR3 sequence is 15 residues long. The CDR3 DNA reads TGTGCCAGCAGCGCCACGGTTACTAGCACAGATACGCAGTATTTT. This sequence encodes CASSATVTSTDTQYF.

The chain combines TRBV4-2 with TRBJ2-6; 8 positions agree with TRBD2. Trimming took 1 base from V and 0 from J; bases not matched to a gene: 2. This CDR3 comprises 17 residues. The germline V gene encodes CDR1 LGHNA and CDR2 YNFKEQ. The CDR3 nucleotides read TGTGCCAGCAGCCAAGGGACTAGCAGCTCTGGGGCCAACGTCCTGACTTTC. Translating it yields CASSQGTSSSGANVLTF.

Details on this clone: The germline gene is not matched at one end of the junction; a read error may be the cause. The rearrangement uses TRBV28 and TRBJ1-2; 8 nucleotides line up with TRBD1. The CDR3 length is 11 residues. The germline V gene encodes CDR1 MDHEN and CDR2 SYDVKM. CDR3 in DNA: TGTGCCAGCAGTACGGACAGGGATTCTCTCTTC. It encodes CASSTDRDSLF.

The chain has TRBV6-5 and TRBJ2-2, with 12 bases matching TRBD2. The CDR3 has 16 residues. The V and J ends lost 2 bases and 2 bases, in that order; junction bases with no gene match: 0. The germline gives CDR1 MNHEY, CDR2 SVGAGI. Here the CDR3 DNA reads TGTGCCAGCAGTTACGGACTAGCGGGAAACACCGGGGAGCTGTTTTTT. Its translation: CASSYGLAGNTGELFF.

The chain recombines TRBV6-1 with TRBJ2-3; tentative D call: TRBD1 (5 bases). This CDR3 is 14 amino acids long. Germline CDR1 is MNHNS and CDR2 is SASEGT. V was trimmed by 5 bases and J by 2 bases, leaving 11 bases between them. The CDR3 loop reads CASSSRQSTDTQYF. The CDR3 nucleotides are TGTGCCAGCAGTTCGCGACAGTCCACAGATACGCAGTATTTT.

This clone showed up just a few times. The chain links TRBV30 to TRBJ1-2, with TRBD1 matching 8 bases. The V and J ends lost 1 base and 2 bases, in that order; junction bases with no gene match: 3. CDR3 size: 14 residues. Germline CDR1 reads GTSNPN; CDR2 reads SVGIG (reference sequence). The CDR3 DNA is TGTGCCTGGAGTGGGGACAGGCGGAACTATGGCTACACCTTC. The encoded protein is CAWSGDRRNYGYTF.

The chain recombines TRBV19 with TRBJ1-2; maybe TRBD1 (6 bases). The CDR3 consists of 10 residues. Germline assignment: CDR1 LNHDA and CDR2 SQIVND (reference sequence). V was pared by 9 bases and J by 5 bases, with 7 bases between. CDR3: CASQGYGYTF. CDR3 sequence (DNA): TGTGCCAGCCAGGGGTATGGCTACACCTTC.

The chain links TRBV9 to TRBJ2-3; D gene unclear. The CDR3 length is 16 residues. Germline CDR1 and CDR2: SGDLS and YYNGEE. V lost 0 bases and J 1 base, leaving 12 bases between the germline ends. CDR3 region: CASSVAGDPRTDTQYF. CDR3 bases: TGTGCCAGCAGCGTAGCAGGCGACCCCCGCACAGATACGCAGTATTTT.

This clone has a single count. The J gene is TRBJ2-7, the V gene TRBV5-4; TRBD1 agrees at 11 bases. Germline assignment: CDR1 SGHNT and CDR2 YYREEE (reference sequence). Losses at the gene ends were 4 bases for V and 3 bases for J; bases not matched to a gene: 3. The CDR3 has 14 amino acids. CDR3 sequence (DNA): TGTGCCAGCAGCCGGGACAGGGGGGGCTACGAGCAGTACTTC. It yields the protein CASSRDRGGYEQYF.